The TCR beta chain described here comes from a study of blood T cell repertoires in COVID-19. Study-wide background: The United States, Italy and Spain were the sources of the acute and convalescent COVID-19 samples. From T cells, B-cell-depleted T cells, or PBMCs came the material, which was cDNA or gDNA.

Per the original data handling: Reference gene primers were amplified, and this amplification served to estimate nucleated cell counts. Profiled with immunoSEQ multiplex PCR; TCRdb holds only in-frame clones, not every one. D and trimming come from the DNA, and the V and J calls and clone size come from that table. The sample shows about 250,000 clones, roughly 82% of them seen only once. Germline V lookup: CDR1 SGHAT, CDR2 FQNNGV. The trim removed 5 bases at V and 7 bases at J, leaving 12 bases unmatched. The CDR3 runs to 16 residues. The genes are TRBV11-2 and TRBJ2-1; 9 nucleotides line up with TRBD2. This receptor was identified in an elderly woman with active or convalescent COVID-19. Sequencing input: peripheral blood. CDR3 amino acids: CASSQPSGVTKNEQFF. CDR3 sequence (DNA): TGTGCCAGCAGCCAACCTAGCGGGGTGACAAAGAATGAGCAGTTCTTC.